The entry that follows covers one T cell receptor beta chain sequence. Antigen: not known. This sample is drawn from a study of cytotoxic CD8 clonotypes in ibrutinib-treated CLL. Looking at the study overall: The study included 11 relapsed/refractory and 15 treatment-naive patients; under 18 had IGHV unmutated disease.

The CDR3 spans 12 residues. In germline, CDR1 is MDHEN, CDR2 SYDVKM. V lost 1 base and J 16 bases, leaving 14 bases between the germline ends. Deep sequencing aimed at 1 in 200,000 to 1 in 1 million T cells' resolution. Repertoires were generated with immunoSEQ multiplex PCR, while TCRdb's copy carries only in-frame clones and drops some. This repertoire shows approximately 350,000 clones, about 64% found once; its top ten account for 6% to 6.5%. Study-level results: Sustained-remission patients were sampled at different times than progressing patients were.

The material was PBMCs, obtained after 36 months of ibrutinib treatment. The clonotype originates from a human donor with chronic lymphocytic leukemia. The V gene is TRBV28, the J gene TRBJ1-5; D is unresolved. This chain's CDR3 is CASSLSGRREHF. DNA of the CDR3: TGTGCCAGCAGTTTATCGGGCCGGCGGGAACATTTT.